Presented here are 16 T cell receptor beta chains from one specimen sequenced in a study of blood T cells in healthy people across ages. Alongside a J-beta primer mix, a sample-barcoded 5' primer served in a second PCR lasting about 7 to 11 cycles. TCRdb independently ran MiXCR on the 5' RACE reads; one entry per CDR3 protein. There are about 570,000 distinct CDR3 sequences in the sample; about 25% occur only once, and over 3.5% lies in the top ten. The data also belong to a second study, concerning T cells of mothers and their children.

Sequencing was done on a sample of blood. Receptors originate from a boy between 2 and 10 years old in good health.

This clonotype was seen more than once but under ten times. The chain combines TRBV10-2 with TRBJ1-2, with D perhaps matching TRBD1 (5 bases). Trimming removed 2 bases from V and 4 bases from J, with 11 bases in between. CDR3 length: 14 residues. The V gene's germline CDR1 is WSHSY and CDR2 SAAADI. The CDR3 nucleotides read TGCGCCAGCAGTGAGGGCAGGGCCTCCTATGGCTACACCTTC. This sequence encodes CASSEGRASYGYTF.

The chain recombines TRBV7-2 with TRBJ2-6, with TRBD2 identical over 9 bases. Germline V gives CDR1 SGHTA, CDR2 FQGNSA. J was trimmed by 11 bases and V by 3 bases; bases with no gene match: 8. CDR3 length: 15 amino acids. The CDR3 here is CASSFTSGSLHVLTF. CDR3 sequence (DNA): TGTGCCAGCAGCTTTACTAGCGGGTCTCTCCACGTCCTGACTTTC.

CDR3 coding DNA: TGTGCCAGCAGTTTCCTAGCGGGCGGGGAGCTGTTTTTT. Amino acids: CASSFLAGGELFF. This chain joins TRBV12-3 or TRBV12-4 and TRBJ2-2, with 8 bases lining up with TRBD2. The CDR3 consists of 13 residues. J lost 7 bases, V lost 3 bases, and 1 base had no gene match.

The V gene is TRBV13, the J gene TRBJ2-5; TRBD2 is a possible D gene (5 bases). This CDR3 spans 15 amino acids. The germline V gene has CDR1 PRHDT and CDR2 FYEKMQ (reference sequence). With 2 bases removed from V and 3 bases from J, the gap between germline ends came to 13 bases. The CDR3 DNA sequence: TGTGCCAGCAGCTTACGGGGAGATGGGGAAGAGACCCAGTACTTC. It translates to CASSLRGDGEETQYF.

This clonotype showed up just once. This CDR3 is CASSLSGGPRVRHEQFF. CDR3 sequence (DNA): TGTGCCAGCAGTTTATCGGGGGGGCCTAGAGTCAGGCATGAGCAGTTCTTC. The V call is TRBV12-3 or TRBV12-4, the J call TRBJ2-5, with 8 bases that match TRBD2. The DNA end is more similar to TRBJ2-1, so the J call may be wrong. The CDR3 extends over 17 amino acids.

This clonotype was counted a few times. The CDR3 here is CASSYGPDTGELFF. The CDR3 DNA follows: TGCGCCAGCAGTTACGGACCCGACACCGGGGAGCTGTTTTTT. The V call is TRBV4-1, the J call TRBJ2-2; D uncertain. Germline-derived CDR1 and CDR2 are MGHRA and YSYEKL. V was trimmed by 6 bases and J by 3 bases, leaving 11 bases between them. The CDR3 is 14 residues long.

The chain carries TRBV28 and TRBJ1-1; no reliable D call. CDR3 size: 12 residues. The V and J ends lost 8 bases and 4 bases respectively, with 11 bases between them. Germline V gives CDR1 MDHEN, CDR2 SYDVKM. Here the CDR3 reads CASRPGVTEAFF. In DNA form, the CDR3 reads TGTGCCAGCCGACCTGGGGTCACTGAAGCTTTCTTT.

This chain joins TRBV6-5 and TRBJ1-4; a weak D match, TRBD1 (6 bases). CDR1 and CDR2 from the germline V gene are MNHEY and SVGAGI. There are 15 residues in the CDR3. V was shortened by 0 bases and J by 6 bases, with 11 bases between the two germline ends. Written as DNA, the CDR3 is TGTGCCAGCAGTTACTCCGGGGGGCAATATGAAAAACTGTTTTTT. It translates to CASSYSGGQYEKLFF.

This clonotype turned up a few times. The chain uses TRBV4-1 and TRBJ2-7, with D possibly TRBD1 on 5 matching bases. The germline V gene has CDR1 MGHRA and CDR2 YSYEKL. The V end lost 2 bases, the J end lost 1 base, and 9 bases lay between the germline ends. The CDR3 runs to 14 residues. CDR3 nucleotide sequence: TGCGCCAGCAGCCAACCCGACAGTTCCTACGAGCAGTACTTC. Its protein is CASSQPDSSYEQYF.

V and J are TRBV7-2 and TRBJ2-1; D assignment may be TRBD1 or TRBD2 (5 bases each). The CDR3 spans 16 residues. Trimming removed 5 bases at V and 3 bases at J, with 17 bases between. Germline V gives CDR1 SGHTA, CDR2 FQGNSA. In DNA, the CDR3 is TGTGCCAGCAGCCCACGATCCGGGACCTACTACAATGAGCAGTTCTTC. It is translated as CASSPRSGTYYNEQFF.

The chain employs TRBV5-5 and TRBJ1-2, with D uncertain. This CDR3 region has 13 residues. Germline V gene data show CDR1 as SGHKS and CDR2 as YYEKEE (reference sequence). The V end lost 2 bases, the J end lost 8 bases, and 13 bases lay between the germline ends. The CDR3 DNA reads as TGTGCCAGCAGCTTCAACCGGGGAAGGGGCTACACCTTC. It encodes CASSFNRGRGYTF.

Comment on this clonotype: Mismatch with germline at one junction end may stem from a read error. The genes are TRBV9 and TRBJ1-4; D ambiguous. Germline lookup yields CDR1 SGDLS and CDR2 YYNGEE. The CDR3 loop spans 10 amino acids. The CDR3 loop reads CASSVDKAHF. The DNA of the CDR3 is TGTGCCAGCAGCGTAGATAAGGCCCATTTT.

This clonotype turned up a few times. V is TRBV3-1 and J is TRBJ2-2; D may correspond to TRBD1 or TRBD2 (6 bases each). Germline CDR1 LGHDT, CDR2 YNNKEL (reference sequence). V was shortened by 4 bases and J by 4 bases, with 22 bases between the two germline ends. The CDR3 is 18 amino acids. The CDR3 coding sequence is TGTGCCAGCAGCCCCTTAAGGGGGGACCTACGAAGCACCGGGGAGCTGTTTTTT. Translating it yields CASSPLRGDLRSTGELFF.

The chain uses TRBV9 and TRBJ1-1; D gene uncertain. CDR3 length equals 13 residues. Trimming stripped 2 bases from V and 5 bases from J, with 10 bases between. Germline CDR1 and CDR2: SGDLS and YYNGEE. CDR3 nucleotide sequence: TGTGCCAGCAGCGTTAAATCGGGAACTGAAGCTTTCTTT. Residues: CASSVKSGTEAFF. Looking up the rest from reference TRBV9 and TRBJ1-1 gives the full variable domain: DSGVTQTPKHLITATGQRVTLRCSPRSGDLSVYWYQQSLDQGLQFLIQYYNGEERAKGNILERFSAQQFPDLHSELNLSSLELGDSALYFCASSVKSGTEAFFGQGTRLTVV.

The chain joins TRBV10-2 to TRBJ2-5; D gene uncertain. Germline CDR1 is WSHSY and CDR2 is SAAADI. CDR3 length equals 13 residues. The germline V and J ends were trimmed by 3 bases and 7 bases, with 12 bases remaining between them. The CDR3 here is CASSDREHATQYF. CDR3 bases: TGCGCCAGCAGTGATCGAGAACATGCGACCCAGTACTTC.

V is TRBV9 and J is TRBJ2-2, with TRBD2 identical over 11 bases. The CDR3 has 16 amino acids. With V trimmed by 6 bases and J by 1 base, 5 bases remained unmatched. The germline V gene encodes CDR1 SGDLS and CDR2 YYNGEE. The CDR3 DNA sequence: TGTGCCAGCACCTCAGGACTAGCGGGGAACACCGGGGAGCTGTTTTTT. This encodes CASTSGLAGNTGELFF.